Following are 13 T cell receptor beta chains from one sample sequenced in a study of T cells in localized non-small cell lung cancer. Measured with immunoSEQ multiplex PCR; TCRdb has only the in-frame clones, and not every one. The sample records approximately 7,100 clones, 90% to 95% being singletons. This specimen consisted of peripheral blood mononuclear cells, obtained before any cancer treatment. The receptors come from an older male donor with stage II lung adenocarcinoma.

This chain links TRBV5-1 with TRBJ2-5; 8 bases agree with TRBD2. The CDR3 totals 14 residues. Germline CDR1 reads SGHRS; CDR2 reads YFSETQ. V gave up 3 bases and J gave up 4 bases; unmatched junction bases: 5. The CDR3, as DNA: TGCGCCAGCAGCTCGAGAGGACTAGCAGAGACCCAGTACTTC. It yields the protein CASSSRGLAETQYF.

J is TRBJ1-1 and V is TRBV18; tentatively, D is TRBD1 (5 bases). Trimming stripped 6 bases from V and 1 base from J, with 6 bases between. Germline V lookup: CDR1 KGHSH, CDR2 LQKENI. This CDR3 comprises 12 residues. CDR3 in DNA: TGTGCCAGCTCGGGGCCGAACACTGAAGCTTTCTTT. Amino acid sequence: CASSGPNTEAFF.

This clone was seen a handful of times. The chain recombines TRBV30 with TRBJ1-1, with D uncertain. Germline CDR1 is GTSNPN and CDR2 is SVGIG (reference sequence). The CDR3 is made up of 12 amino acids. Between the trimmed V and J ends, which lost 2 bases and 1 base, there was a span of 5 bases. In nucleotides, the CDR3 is TGTGCCTGGAGTCCGGGGAACACTGAAGCTTTCTTT. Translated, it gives CAWSPGNTEAFF.

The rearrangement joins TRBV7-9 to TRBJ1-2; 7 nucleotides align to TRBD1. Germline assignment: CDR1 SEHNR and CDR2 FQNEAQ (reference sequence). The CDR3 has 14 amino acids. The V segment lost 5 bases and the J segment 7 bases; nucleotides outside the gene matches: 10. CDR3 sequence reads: CASSKVRGGTGYTF. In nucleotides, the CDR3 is TGTGCCAGCAGCAAAGTACGAGGGGGCACTGGCTACACCTTC.

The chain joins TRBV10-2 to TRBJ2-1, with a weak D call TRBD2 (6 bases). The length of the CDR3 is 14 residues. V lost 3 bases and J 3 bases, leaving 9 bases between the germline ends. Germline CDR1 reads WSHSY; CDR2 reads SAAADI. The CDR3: CASSDWGVYNEQFF. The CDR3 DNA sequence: TGCGCCAGCAGTGATTGGGGGGTCTACAATGAGCAGTTCTTC.

The CDR3: CASSLQPGGNQETQYF. Written as DNA, the CDR3 is TGCGCCAGCAGCTTGCAACCAGGGGGGAACCAAGAGACCCAGTACTTC. The rearrangement joins TRBV5-1 to TRBJ2-5; a weak D match, TRBD1 (7 bases). The CDR3 totals 16 residues. The germline CDR1 and CDR2 sequences are SGHRS and YFSETQ. Between the trimmed V and J ends, which lost 1 base and 0 bases, there was a span of 13 bases.

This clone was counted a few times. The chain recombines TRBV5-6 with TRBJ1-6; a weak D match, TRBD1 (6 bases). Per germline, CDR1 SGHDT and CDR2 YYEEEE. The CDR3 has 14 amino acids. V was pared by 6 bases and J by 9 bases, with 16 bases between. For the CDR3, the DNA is TGTGCCAGCAACCGCAGGGGCGCAGGTTCACCCCTCCACTTT. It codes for CASNRRGAGSPLHF.

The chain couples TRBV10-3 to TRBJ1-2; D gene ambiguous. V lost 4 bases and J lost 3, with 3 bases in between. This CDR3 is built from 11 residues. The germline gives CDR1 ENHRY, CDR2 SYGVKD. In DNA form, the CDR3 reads TGTGCCATCAGTGGGGACTATGGCTACACCTTC. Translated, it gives CAISGDYGYTF.

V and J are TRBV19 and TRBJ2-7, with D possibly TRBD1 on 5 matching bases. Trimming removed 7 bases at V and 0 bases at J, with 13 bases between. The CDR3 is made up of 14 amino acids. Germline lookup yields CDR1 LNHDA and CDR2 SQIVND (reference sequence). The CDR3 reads CASTPQGSSYEQYF. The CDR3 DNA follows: TGTGCCAGTACTCCTCAGGGAAGCTCCTACGAGCAGTACTTC.

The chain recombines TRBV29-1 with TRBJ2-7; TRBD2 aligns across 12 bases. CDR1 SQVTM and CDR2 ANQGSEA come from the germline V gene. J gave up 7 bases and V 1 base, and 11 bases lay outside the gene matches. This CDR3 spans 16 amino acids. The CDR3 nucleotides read TGCAGCGTTGAAGGAGCGGGACTAGCGGGCCGGGGGGAGCAGTACTTC. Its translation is CSVEGAGLAGRGEQYF.

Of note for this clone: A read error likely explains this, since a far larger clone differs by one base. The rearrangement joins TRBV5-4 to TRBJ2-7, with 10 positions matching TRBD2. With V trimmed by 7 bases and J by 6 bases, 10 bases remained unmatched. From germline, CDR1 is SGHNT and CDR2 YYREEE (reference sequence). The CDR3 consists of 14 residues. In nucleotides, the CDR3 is TGTGCCAGCTGGGGCAGCGGGGGGGCAAGCGAGCAGTACTTC. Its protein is CASWGSGGASEQYF.

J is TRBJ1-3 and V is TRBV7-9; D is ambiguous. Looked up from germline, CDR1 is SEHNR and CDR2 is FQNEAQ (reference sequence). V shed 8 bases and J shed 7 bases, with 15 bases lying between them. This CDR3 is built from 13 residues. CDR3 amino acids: CASPPPRINTIYF. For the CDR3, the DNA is TGTGCCAGCCCGCCACCCAGGATCAACACCATATATTTT.

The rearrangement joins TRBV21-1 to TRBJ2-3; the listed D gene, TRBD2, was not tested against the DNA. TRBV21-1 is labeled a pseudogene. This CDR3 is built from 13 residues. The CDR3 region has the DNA TGTGCCAGCATCGGGGGGGTAACAGATACGCAGTATTTT. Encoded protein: CASIGGVTDTQYF.